A single sample gave rise to the 32 T cell receptor beta chains below, sequenced in a study of blood T cell repertoires in COVID-19. The table came from immunoSEQ multiplex PCR; TCRdb's copy has only in-frame clones and leaves some out. The sample holds some 88,000 clones, 85% seen once. The specimen sequenced was peripheral blood. The origin of the receptors is a man aged 60 to 69 with acute or convalescent COVID-19.

The table lists this clone with a count of one. The chain has TRBV6-5 and TRBJ1-1; D remains ambiguous. The CDR3 has 14 amino acids. V lost 0 bases and J lost 3, with 8 bases in between. The germline gives CDR1 MNHEY, CDR2 SVGAGI. The CDR3 loop reads CASSYSGEYTEAFF. In DNA, the CDR3 is TGTGCCAGCAGTTACTCGGGAGAGTACACTGAAGCTTTCTTT.

This chain joins TRBV10-3 and TRBJ2-1, with TRBD1 as a possible D gene (6 bases). Germline V gene lookup returns CDR1 ENHRY and CDR2 SYGVKD. The CDR3 is 15 residues long. The V end lost 11 bases, the J end lost 3 bases, and 20 bases lay between the germline ends. For the CDR3, the DNA is TGTGCCTCGAACCAGGGACAACCCTACTACAATGAGCAGTTCTTC. Protein sequence: CASNQGQPYYNEQFF.

The rearrangement uses TRBV6-5 and TRBJ2-5; the D gene is possibly TRBD1 (6 bases). The CDR3 loop spans 14 amino acids. The germline V gene has CDR1 MNHEY and CDR2 SVGAGI. V lost 5 bases to trimming and J lost 3 bases, with 13 bases between them. For the CDR3, the DNA is TGTGCCAGCAGTACAGGGACGGGAAAAGAGACCCAGTACTTC. It translates to CASSTGTGKETQYF.

The V gene is TRBV27, the J gene TRBJ2-1; 12 bases agree with TRBD2. This CDR3 region has 13 residues. V gave up 3 bases and J gave up 10 bases; unmatched junction bases: 1. Germline V gene lookup returns CDR1 MNHEY and CDR2 SMNVEV (reference sequence). CDR3 sequence: CASSFTSGGEQFF. DNA for the CDR3: TGTGCCAGCAGTTTCACTAGCGGGGGGGAGCAGTTCTTC.

This chain connects TRBV5-5 to TRBJ1-1; TRBD1 is a possible D gene (6 bases). V lost 4 bases and J lost 4, with 26 bases in between. CDR3 length: 18 residues. Germline V gives CDR1 SGHKS, CDR2 YYEKEE (reference sequence). The CDR3 DNA reads TGTGCCAGCAGCCCCCGGGCCGGGGGGCGACTGGGGATCACTGAAGCTTTCTTT. Residues: CASSPRAGGRLGITEAFF. The variable domain in full, completed from reference TRBV5-5 and TRBJ1-1, reads DAGVTQSPTHLIKTRGQQVTLRCSPISGHKSVSWYQQVLGQGPQFIFQYYEKEERGRGNFPDRFSARQFPNYSSELNVNALLLGDSALYLCASSPRAGGRLGITEAFFGQGTRLTVV.

This chain links TRBV5-5 with TRBJ1-3; no definite D call. The CDR3 contains 15 residues. The V and J ends lost 4 bases and 4 bases respectively, with 15 bases between them. Per germline, CDR1 SGHKS and CDR2 YYEKEE (reference sequence). CDR3 sequence reads: CASSPLQKTGNTIYF. Written as DNA, the CDR3 is TGTGCCAGCAGCCCACTCCAAAAAACCGGAAACACCATATATTTT.

This sequence joins TRBV19 and TRBJ1-6, with 7 bases lining up with TRBD1. CDR1 is LNHDA, CDR2 SQIVND, per germline (reference sequence). The ends lost 10 bases at V and 7 bases at J; junction bases unmatched: 10. The CDR3 extends over 14 amino acids. The CDR3 is CATCEGGGNSPLHF. For the CDR3, the DNA is TGTGCCACATGCGAAGGGGGCGGCAATTCACCCCTCCACTTT. The variable domain in full, with the rest retrieved from reference TRBV19 and TRBJ1-6, is DGGITQSPKYLFRKEGQNVTLSCEQNLNHDAMYWYRQDPGQGLRLIYYSQIVNDFQKGDIAEGYSVSREKKESFPLTVTSAQKNPTAFYLCATCEGGGNSPLHFGNGTRLTVT.

This rearrangement joins TRBV6-5 to TRBJ1-1; a possible D gene is TRBD1 (6 bases). This CDR3 region has 13 residues. V gave up 5 bases and J gave up 4 bases, with 11 bases separating them. The germline CDR1 and CDR2 sequences are MNHEY and SVGAGI. The CDR3 here is CASSRTVSTEAFF. CDR3 nucleotide sequence: TGTGCCAGCAGTAGGACAGTCAGCACTGAAGCTTTCTTT.

V is TRBV2 and J is TRBJ2-2; D may be TRBD2 (7 bases). Germline CDR1 and CDR2: SNHLY and FYNNEI. V lost 4 bases, J lost 6 bases, and 12 bases lay in between. The length of the CDR3 is 14 residues. The CDR3 region is CASSVRGRAGELFF. CDR3 DNA sequence: TGTGCCAGCAGTGTGCGGGGGCGCGCCGGGGAGCTGTTTTTT.

This clone has only a few counts. The chain combines TRBV27 with TRBJ1-1; tentatively, D is TRBD1 (6 bases). Trimming removed 6 bases at V and 8 bases at J, with 13 bases between. The CDR3 extends over 12 amino acids. Germline V gene sequence: CDR1 MNHEY, CDR2 SMNVEV (reference sequence). The CDR3 sequence: CASRELTGEAFF. The DNA for the CDR3 is TGTGCCAGCAGAGAGCTCACAGGGGAAGCTTTCTTT.

The chain couples TRBV7-3 to TRBJ2-1; 8 bases map to TRBD1. The CDR3 is 17 residues long. J lost 3 bases, V lost 4 bases, and 11 bases had no gene match. The germline gives CDR1 SGHTA, CDR2 FQGTGA. The CDR3 region is CASSYTGTGQLYNEQFF. The CDR3 coding sequence is TGTGCCAGCAGCTATACCGGGACAGGACAGCTCTACAATGAGCAGTTCTTC.

V gene TRBV10-3 combines with J gene TRBJ2-3; 12 bases line up with TRBD2. J gave up 6 bases and V 0 bases, and 4 bases lay outside the gene matches. CDR3 length equals 16 residues. The germline CDR1 and CDR2 sequences are ENHRY and SYGVKD. CDR3 coding DNA: TGTGCCATCAGTGAGTCGCTAGCGGGGGGGCCGGATACGCAGTATTTT. This codes for CAISESLAGGPDTQYF.

CDR3 nucleotides: TGCGCCAGCAGCTCAAGCGGGATGTTGACCGGGGAGCTGTTTTTT. Translation gives CASSSSGMLTGELFF. The chain employs TRBV5-1 and TRBJ2-2; TRBD2 matches at 7 bases. Germline-derived CDR1 and CDR2 are SGHRS and YFSETQ. This CDR3 is 15 amino acids long. The V and J ends lost 3 bases and 5 bases, in that order; junction bases with no gene match: 7.

The genes are TRBV12-3 or TRBV12-4 and TRBJ2-7, with D possibly matching TRBD1 (6 bases). The CDR3 runs to 12 residues. Trimming removed 5 bases at V and 3 bases at J, with 8 bases between. DNA for the CDR3: TGTGCCAGCAGTACGGACAGCTACGAGCAGTACTTC. It translates to CASSTDSYEQYF.

The V call is TRBV18, the J call TRBJ2-6, with TRBD1 identical over 9 bases. Germline trimming cut 4 bases from V and 4 bases from J; bases unmatched to any gene: 11. In germline, CDR1 is KGHSH, CDR2 LQKENI. The CDR3 consists of 18 residues. The CDR3 bases are TGTGCCAGCTCACGGGGGACAGGGCTTCCGAGCGGGGCCAACGTCCTGACTTTC. Its protein is CASSRGTGLPSGANVLTF.

The chain links TRBV19 to TRBJ2-7; D ambiguous. CDR3 size: 13 residues. Germline V lookup: CDR1 LNHDA, CDR2 SQIVND (reference sequence). Trimming shortened V by 5 bases and J by 1 base, and 9 bases separated the two germline ends. The CDR3 reads CASSARWSYEQYF. In DNA form, the CDR3 reads TGTGCCAGTAGTGCGCGATGGTCCTACGAGCAGTACTTC.

In this sample, this clone turned up once. This chain connects TRBV6-6 to TRBJ1-1, with D unresolved. The CDR3 totals 15 residues. CDR1 MNHNY and CDR2 SVGAGI come from the germline V gene (reference sequence). Trimming shortened V by 0 bases and J by 4 bases, and 12 bases separated the two germline ends. The CDR3 nucleotides read TGTGCCAGCAGTTACTCGTCCGGGAGTGGCACTGAAGCTTTCTTT. Encoded protein: CASSYSSGSGTEAFF.

The chain combines TRBV30 with TRBJ1-1; D is uncertain. Germline CDR1 GTSNPN, CDR2 SVGIG (reference sequence). V was trimmed by 2 bases and J by 1 base, leaving 8 bases between them. The CDR3 has 13 residues. CDR3: CAWSPTGNTEAFF. CDR3 in DNA: TGTGCCTGGAGTCCGACGGGGAACACTGAAGCTTTCTTT.

V usage is TRBV12-3 or TRBV12-4 and J usage is TRBJ1-2; no clear D. V was pared by 3 bases and J by 7 bases, with 6 bases between. The CDR3 contains 11 residues. Here the CDR3 reads CASSFGVGYTF. CDR3 sequence (DNA): TGTGCCAGCAGTTTCGGGGTTGGCTACACCTTC.

The chain recombines TRBV14 with TRBJ1-3; D is possibly TRBD1 (5 bases). Per the germline V gene, CDR1 is SGHDN and CDR2 is FVKESK. The CDR3 runs to 19 residues. V was clipped by 0 bases and J by 0 bases, with 18 bases between them. CDR3 DNA: TGTGCCAGCAGCCAAGACGTCGGAGATATGACAGCCTCTGGAAACACCATATATTTT. Its translation: CASSQDVGDMTASGNTIYF.

The chain couples TRBV27 to TRBJ2-7; D possibly corresponds to TRBD1 (6 bases). V shed 3 bases and J shed 4 bases, with 10 bases lying between them. This CDR3 has 13 residues. Looked up from germline, CDR1 is MNHEY and CDR2 is SMNVEV (reference sequence). The CDR3 bases are TGTGCCAGCAGTTTGGTAGGACAGTACGAGCAGTACTTC. It encodes CASSLVGQYEQYF.

The rearrangement uses TRBV2 and TRBJ1-2; D remains unclear. The CDR3 is 13 residues long. Germline-derived CDR1 and CDR2 are SNHLY and FYNNEI. V lost 7 bases and J lost 4, with 13 bases in between. Here the CDR3 DNA reads TGTGCCAGCACTAGCAGCCCTACCTATGGCTACACCTTC. As protein: CASTSSPTYGYTF. Drawing the rest from reference TRBV2 and TRBJ1-2, the complete variable domain is EPEVTQTPSHQVTQMGQEVILRCVPISNHLYFYWYRQILGQKVEFLVSFYNNEISEKSEIFDDQFSVERPDGSNFTLKIRSTKLEDSAMYFCASTSSPTYGYTFGSGTRLTVV.

This clone has a handful of counts. This sequence joins TRBV12-2 and TRBJ1-3; TRBD1 reflects the table's D call only, with no check against the DNA. TRBV12-2 is flagged as a pseudogene. CDR3 length: 17 amino acids. For the CDR3, the DNA is TGTGCAAGTCGCTTTAGGGAACAGGGACACTCTGGAAACACCATATATTTT. This sequence encodes CASRFREQGHSGNTIYF.

The genes are TRBV3-1 (or the pseudogene TRBV3-2) and TRBJ2-1; D uncertain. Per the germline V gene, CDR1 is LGHDT and CDR2 is YNNKEL (reference sequence). The ends were cut back, 0 bases at V and 0 bases at J, with 6 bases in the middle. This CDR3 is built from 15 residues. The CDR3 DNA sequence: TGTGCCAGCAGCCAAGATACGAGCTCCTACAATGAGCAGTTCTTC. It specifies CASSQDTSSYNEQFF.

The rearrangement uses TRBV5-8 and TRBJ1-3; D ambiguous. V was trimmed by 0 bases and J by 0 bases, leaving 4 bases between them. CDR3 length equals 14 residues. CDR1 is SGHTS and CDR2 is YDEGEE in the germline V gene. CDR3 DNA sequence: TGTGCCAGCAGCTTGGAACACTCTGGAAACACCATATATTTT. Its protein product is CASSLEHSGNTIYF.

The rearrangement links TRBV5-1 to TRBJ2-3, with 9 bases that match TRBD2. CDR1 is SGHRS and CDR2 is YFSETQ in the germline V gene. The CDR3 covers 17 residues. The V segment lost 2 bases and the J segment 1 base; nucleotides outside the gene matches: 8. The CDR3 DNA reads TGCGCCAGCAGCTTTATTAGCGGGAGCCGGGGCACAGATACGCAGTATTTT. Translating it yields CASSFISGSRGTDTQYF.

Concerning this clone itself: A junction boundary mismatches the germline segment, possibly from a read error. The chain couples TRBV5-1 to TRBJ2-5; TRBD2 matches 14 bases. Germline CDR1 is SGHRS and CDR2 is YFSETQ. The length of the CDR3 is 15 residues. The CDR3 is CASTLGTSGSSAQYF. The CDR3, as DNA: TGCGCCAGCACCTTGGGGACTAGCGGGAGTTCGGCCCAGTACTTC.

The J gene is TRBJ2-5, the V gene TRBV29-1; 7 positions match TRBD2. V shed 3 bases and J 5 bases; nucleotides not matched to a gene: 3. Germline V gene lookup returns CDR1 SQVTM and CDR2 ANQGSEA. The CDR3 spans 12 residues. CDR3 in amino acids: CSVETSLETQYF. CDR3 sequence (DNA): TGCAGCGTTGAGACTAGCCTTGAGACCCAGTACTTC. Using reference TRBV29-1 and TRBJ2-5 for the parts outside the CDR3, the full variable domain is SAVISQKPSRDICQRGTSLTIQCQVDSQVTMMFWYRQQPGQSLTLIATANQGSEATYESGFVIDKFPISRPNLTFSTLTVSNMSPEDSSIYLCSVETSLETQYFGPGTRLLVL.

The table lists this clone with a count of one. V usage is TRBV5-6 and J usage is TRBJ2-7; possible D gene TRBD2, 6 bases. Germline CDR1 SGHDT, CDR2 YYEEEE. Trimming shortened V by 8 bases and J by 6 bases, and 15 bases separated the two germline ends. CDR3 length equals 12 residues. Written as DNA, the CDR3 is TGTGCCAGTTTTGGCGGGGCACGCGAGCAGTACTTC. Its protein is CASFGGAREQYF. The whole variable domain, filled in from reference TRBV5-6 and TRBJ2-7, reads DAGVTQSPTHLIKTRGQQVTLRCSPKSGHDTVSWYQQALGQGPQFIFQYYEEEERQRGNFPDRFSGHQFPNYSSELNVNALLLGDSALYLCASFGGAREQYFGPGTRLTVT.

V usage is TRBV25-1 and J usage is TRBJ1-1, with 10 bases identical to TRBD1. Germline V CDR1 and CDR2: MGHDK, SYGVNS. This CDR3 is built from 14 residues. Losses at the gene ends were 6 bases for V and 5 bases for J; bases not matched to a gene: 6. The CDR3 coding sequence is TGTGCCAGCAGCGACAGGGGGCGTTGGACTGAAGCTTTCTTT. Protein product: CASSDRGRWTEAFF.

The rearrangement joins TRBV6-1 to TRBJ2-2; 8 bases map to TRBD1. The trim removed 3 bases at V and 0 bases at J, leaving 9 bases unmatched. Germline CDR1 is MNHNS and CDR2 is SASEGT. CDR3 length: 18 amino acids. The DNA of the CDR3 is TGTGCCAGCAGTGAGTTGTCGGCAGGGGGCGCGAACACCGGGGAGCTGTTTTTT. Translating it yields CASSELSAGGANTGELFF.

J is TRBJ1-4 and V is TRBV19; 9 positions agree with TRBD1. Trimming at V came to 6 bases and at J to 7 bases, leaving 12 bases not matched to a gene. The CDR3 spans 16 residues. Germline loops: CDR1 LNHDA, CDR2 SQIVND (reference sequence). The CDR3, as DNA: TGTGCCAGTAGGAGCATGGAACAGGGGGCGCGTGAAAAACTGTTTTTT. It is translated as CASRSMEQGAREKLFF.